Listed below are T cell receptor beta chains from one sample, sequenced in a study of blood T cells in healthy people across ages. TCRdb re-derived calls from the 5' RACE reads in MiXCR, one entry per CDR3 protein. The repertoire holds 650,000 to 1,000,000 distinct CDR3 sequences, with around 45% as singletons. Sequencing was carried out using blood. Receptor source: an elderly man in good health. The conserved cysteine and the conserved F or W are not part of the CDR3 here.

V,J,length,CDR3
TRBV5-1,TRBJ1-4,11,ASSLEGSEKLF
TRBV9,TRBJ2-3,11,ASSGVTTDTQY
TRBV28,TRBJ1-5,12,ASGLGQGDQPQH
TRBV9,TRBJ2-3,12,ASSDDSSTETQN
TRBV11-3,TRBJ2-5,13,ASSSVRGGRETQY
TRBV12-3/TRBV12-4,TRBJ2-5,13,ASSVRGRGQETQY
TRBV10-3,TRBJ2-1,14,AISLAGTSVKNEQF
TRBV5-1,TRBJ2-1,14,AGSPQGGQGWNEQF
TRBV7-8,TRBJ2-7,13,ASSPSGVGSYEQY
TRBV7-2,TRBJ2-4,12,ASSVSGGSNIQY
TRBV9,TRBJ2-1,8,ASEGDEQF
TRBV5-1,TRBJ1-4,14,ASSLSGGGSNEKLF
TRBV5-1,TRBJ2-3,14,ASSVGLAGSTDTQY
TRBV28,TRBJ2-5,9,TSRIQETQY
TRBV20-1,TRBJ1-5,17,SARDPQTGATGSNQPQH
TRBV12-3/TRBV12-4,TRBJ2-3,12,ASRDRTRADTQY
TRBV24-1,TRBJ2-3,13,ATSDYRDSTDTQY
TRBV6-6,TRBJ1-2,11,ASSYPEINGYT
TRBV7-6,TRBJ1-1,15,ASSPGQGPGRNTEAF
TRBV7-9,TRBJ2-1,11,ASSLLGSREQF
TRBV12-3/TRBV12-4,TRBJ2-2,17,ASRNSRARLDSNTGELF
TRBV7-2,TRBJ1-5,13,ASSAQAYSNQPQH
TRBV6-2/TRBV6-3,TRBJ2-1,11,ASSYQAYNEQF
TRBV20-1,TRBJ2-1,13,SASRLAGGLNEQF
TRBV14,TRBJ1-2,13,ASSPRSGINYGYT
TRBV7-2,TRBJ2-1,14,ASSLASGQQYNEQF
TRBV30,TRBJ2-2,12,AWTGQGNTGELF
TRBV5-1,TRBJ2-7,12,ASSPDRSGREQY
TRBV29-1,TRBJ2-7,11,SVAGVPPYEQY
TRBV5-1,TRBJ2-7,11,ASSPRPAGEQY
TRBV9,TRBJ2-1,14,AGSVDVSRDNNEQF
TRBV20-1,TRBJ2-1,14,SARASWGGTFNEQF
TRBV5-1,TRBJ1-1,14,ASSDTGGPTNTEAF
TRBV28,.,17,ASRSPGSQLAGDQETQY
TRBV9,TRBJ2-1,13,ASSDSGFSYNEQF
TRBV10-3,TRBJ2-1,13,AISEWTGGSGEQF
TRBV7-2,TRBJ2-7,13,ASSLEQGSSYEQY
TRBV20-1,TRBJ2-7,12,SVTLDRGSYEQY
TRBV20-1,TRBJ2-4,13,SAREPQGGKNIQY
TRBV12-3/TRBV12-4,TRBJ2-1,13,ASSLRGISYNEQF
TRBV6-1,TRBJ2-7,11,ASSLVNTYEQY
TRBV20-1,TRBJ2-1,12,SARVLLAQGEQF
TRBV5-1,TRBJ2-5,12,ASSPRQIQETQY
TRBV5-1,TRBJ2-3,13,ASSPVAGSTDTQY
TRBV15,TRBJ2-4,12,ATSREGAPDSQY
TRBV9,TRBJ2-1,13,ASSVTLIWGNEQF
TRBV7-2,TRBJ2-1,13,ASIPTSGRANEQF
TRBV27,TRBJ1-2,10,ASSEQGSGYT
TRBV25-1,TRBJ1-1,13,ASRPVRTGRTEAF
TRBV11-3,TRBJ2-3,11,ASSSSNWDTQY
TRBV15,TRBJ2-3,13,ATSLDRGSTDTQY
TRBV12-5,TRBJ2-5,11,ASGQGDQETQY